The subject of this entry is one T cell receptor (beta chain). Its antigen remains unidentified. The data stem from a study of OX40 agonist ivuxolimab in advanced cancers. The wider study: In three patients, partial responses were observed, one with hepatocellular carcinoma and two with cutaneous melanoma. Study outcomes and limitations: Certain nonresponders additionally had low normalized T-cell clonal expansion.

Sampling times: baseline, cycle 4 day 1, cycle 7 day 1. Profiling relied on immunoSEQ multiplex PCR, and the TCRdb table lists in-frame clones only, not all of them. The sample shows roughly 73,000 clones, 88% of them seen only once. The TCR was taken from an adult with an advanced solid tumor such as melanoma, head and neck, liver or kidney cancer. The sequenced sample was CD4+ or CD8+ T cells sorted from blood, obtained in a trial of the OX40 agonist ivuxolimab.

The CDR3 sequence is CSAARPDEQYF. In nucleotides, the CDR3 is TGCAGTGCCGCGCGCCCGGACGAGCAGTACTTC. The rearrangement uses TRBV20-1 and TRBJ2-7, with unresolved D. Germline CDR1 reads DFQATT; CDR2 reads SNEGSKA (reference sequence). Deletions cut 6 bases from V and 5 bases from J, with 11 bases between. This CDR3 contains 11 residues.